The next 8 T cell receptor beta chains were all read from a single sample in a study of beta chain features in type 1 diabetes (dated by TCRdb to about 2018). Receptor libraries were prepared by the immunoSEQ multiplex PCR assay. All of the isolated RNA was reverse transcribed with the High Capacity cDNA Reverse Transcription Kit, so expressed TCRB transcripts were sequenced. The clones in this table, taken by TCRdb from immuneACCESS, are in-frame only. Not every clone is retained; where verified, under half of the shortfall comes from an unresolved V gene, and the cause of the rest is unknown. The sample data list 900,000 or so clones, and 15% to 20% of these were observed just once. Around 0.02% of the sample is taken by the ten largest. What was sequenced was naive CD4+ T cells from blood. Reading the label with the study, this specimen's cell subset or site is: true naive CD4+ T cells. The receptors come from a woman under 30 in good health.

The chain links TRBV5-4 to TRBJ2-5; D may be TRBD1 or TRBD2 (5 bases each). CDR1 is SGHNT and CDR2 is YYREEE in the germline V gene (reference sequence). V was trimmed by 0 bases and J by 3 bases, leaving 21 bases between them. CDR3 size: 18 residues. This chain's CDR3 is CASSLDVGVAGTKETQYF. In DNA, the CDR3 is TGTGCCAGCAGCTTGGATGTGGGGGTCGCGGGTACCAAAGAGACCCAGTACTTC.

V is TRBV7-8 and J is TRBJ1-4; D not resolved. The CDR3 consists of 15 residues. In germline, CDR1 is SGHVS, CDR2 FQNEAQ. V shed 5 bases and J shed 0 bases, with 10 bases lying between them. Here the CDR3 reads CASSPDRTTNEKLFF. The CDR3, as DNA: TGTGCCAGCAGCCCCGACCGAACAACTAATGAAAAACTGTTTTTT.

This chain uses TRBV9 with TRBJ2-7; D is unclear. The length of the CDR3 is 13 residues. Germline V CDR1 and CDR2: SGDLS, YYNGEE. V was shortened by 0 bases and J by 0 bases, with 4 bases between the two germline ends. The CDR3 here is CASSVESSYEQYF. The CDR3, as DNA: TGTGCCAGCAGCGTAGAGAGCTCCTACGAGCAGTACTTC.

Only a few counts were recorded for this clone. The rearrangement joins TRBV28 to TRBJ2-5, with 7 bases aligning to TRBD1. The length of the CDR3 is 16 residues. With V trimmed by 2 bases and J by 3 bases, 9 bases remained unmatched. Germline CDR1 MDHEN, CDR2 SYDVKM. DNA of the CDR3: TGTGCCAGCAGTTTACGTTACAGGGGAATGAAAGAGACCCAGTACTTC. Translation gives CASSLRYRGMKETQYF.

With regard to this clone: At one end, the junction sequence differs from germline, possibly due to a read error. The genes are TRBV15 and TRBJ1-4, with 8 bases matching TRBD1. The CDR3 runs 12 residues. Per the germline V gene, CDR1 is LNHNV and CDR2 is YYDKDF (reference sequence). CDR3: CATSRGLEKLFF. CDR3 in DNA: TGTGCCACTAGCAGGGGGCTTGAAAAACTGTTTTTT.

The rearrangement uses TRBV9 and TRBJ2-1; tentative D call: TRBD1 (6 bases). Germline V lookup: CDR1 SGDLS, CDR2 YYNGEE. The V end was cut by 3 bases, the J end by 0 bases, with 22 bases between. This CDR3 is built from 19 residues. The CDR3 DNA sequence: TGTGCCAGCAGCGATCCTCGAGCTACAGGGCAGAGCTCCTACAATGAGCAGTTCTTC. Translating it yields CASSDPRATGQSSYNEQFF.

This chain joins TRBV2 and TRBJ2-7; D not certain. This CDR3 is built from 14 residues. The V gene's germline CDR1 is SNHLY and CDR2 FYNNEI. V shed 4 bases and J shed 2 bases, with 12 bases lying between them. CDR3 amino acids: CASSGIPGAYEQYF. The CDR3 DNA reads as TGTGCCAGCAGTGGGATCCCCGGAGCCTACGAGCAGTACTTC.

About this clone: In the same sample, other DNA sequences code for this CDR3. The chain recombines TRBV9 with TRBJ2-1; 8 bases line up with TRBD2. With V trimmed by 0 bases and J by 4 bases, 3 bases remained unmatched. Germline V lookup: CDR1 SGDLS, CDR2 YYNGEE. There are 15 residues in the CDR3. The CDR3 coding sequence is TGTGCCAGCAGCGTAGGGTTAGCGGGGTACAATGAGCAGTTCTTC. This sequence encodes CASSVGLAGYNEQFF.